These T cell receptor beta chains were read from a single sample in a study of blood T cells in healthy people across ages. TCRdb redid the calling of the 5' RACE reads with MiXCR, one entry per CDR3 protein. The sample shows approximately 1,700,000 distinct CDR3 sequences, 35% to 50% of them seen only once. Input material: blood. These receptors all stem from a human donor in good health. The CDR3 runs from the conserved cysteine through the conserved F or W. The D gene is left open where the match is weak. Size is omitted from some rows. Given values are once, few, many or a class for expanded clones.

j_call: TRBJ2-5; d_call: NA; v_call: TRBV9; clone_size: NA; cdr3_aa: CASSTGMGGETQYF; cdr3_nt: TGTGCCAGCAGCACAGGGATGGGGGGAGAGACCCAGTACTTC
j_call: TRBJ2-5; d_call: NA; v_call: TRBV5-1; clone_size: NA; cdr3_aa: CASSSQGGHQETQYF; cdr3_nt: TGCGCCAGCAGCTCCCAGGGGGGCCATCAAGAGACCCAGTACTTC
j_call: TRBJ2-4; d_call: NA; v_call: TRBV20-1; clone_size: few; cdr3_aa: CSAATTRGPQNIQYF; cdr3_nt: TGCAGTGCCGCGACAACCAGGGGACCCCAAAACATTCAGTACTTC
j_call: TRBJ1-5; d_call: TRBD1; v_call: TRBV7-2; clone_size: NA; cdr3_aa: CASSSRQGTGQPQHF; cdr3_nt: TGTGCCAGCAGCTCGCGACAGGGGACGGGTCAGCCCCAGCATTTT
j_call: TRBJ1-1; d_call: NA; v_call: TRBV4-3; clone_size: few; cdr3_aa: CASSQGRFSYTEAFF; cdr3_nt: TGCGCCAGCAGCCAAGGGCGGTTCAGTTACACTGAAGCTTTCTTT
j_call: TRBJ2-7; d_call: NA; v_call: TRBV7-2; clone_size: few; cdr3_aa: CASSLVGGARLGYEQYF; cdr3_nt: TGTGCCAGCAGCTTAGTCGGCGGGGCAAGGTTGGGCTACGAGCAGTACTTC
j_call: TRBJ2-3; d_call: TRBD2; v_call: TRBV20-1; clone_size: NA; cdr3_aa: CSKYSAGDPTDTQYF; cdr3_nt: TGCAGCAAGTACAGTGCGGGGGACCCCACAGATACGCAGTATTTT
j_call: TRBJ2-5; d_call: TRBD2; v_call: TRBV7-9; clone_size: few; cdr3_aa: CASSSGGPSQYF; cdr3_nt: TGTGCCAGCAGTTCGGGGGGGCCATCCCAGTACTTC
j_call: TRBJ2-5; d_call: NA; v_call: TRBV20-1; clone_size: NA; cdr3_aa: CSAREGGTQYF; cdr3_nt: TGCAGTGCTAGAGAGGGAGGGACCCAGTACTTC
j_call: TRBJ2-5; d_call: NA; v_call: TRBV6-2/TRBV6-3; clone_size: few; cdr3_aa: CASSYAVQDHEQYF; cdr3_nt: TGTGCCAGCAGTTACGCGGTACAGGATCATGAGCAGTACTTC
j_call: TRBJ1-2; d_call: TRBD1; v_call: TRBV4-1; clone_size: few; cdr3_aa: CASSQEGRPGTGDGYTF; cdr3_nt: TGCGCCAGCAGCCAAGAGGGTAGGCCGGGGACAGGGGATGGCTACACCTTC